This paragraph covers one T cell receptor (beta chain) sequence. The antigen is not known. This entry belongs to a study of shared clonotypes between healthy human individuals. Negatively enriched CD4+ T cells were divided by CD45RA into naive and memory. Sorted-subset replicate PCRs used around 200 ng DNA, around 27,000 T cell genomes. Per the study methods: Filtering differed because ImmunoSEQ produced junction-only sequences that carried no quality scores. Clones were sequenced by immunoSEQ multiplex PCR, and TCRdb holds only the in-frame ones, with some missing. V, J and clone size reflect that table, while D and trimming were determined from the DNA. The sample shows approximately 2.4 million clones, around 95% of them seen only once. The study's findings and limits: In the sorted subsets, rarefaction showed sequencing was incomplete despite large depth.

J gave up 3 bases and V 7 bases, and 9 bases lay outside the gene matches. The CDR3 totals 14 residues. Looked up from germline, CDR1 is SQVTM and CDR2 is ANQGSEA. The receptor was derived from a man between 18 and 35 years old in good health. V usage is TRBV29-1 and J usage is TRBJ2-3; TRBD2 aligns across 8 bases. Sequenced material: naive CD4+ T cells sorted from blood. Subset here: CD45RA+ positively selected. The chain's CDR3 is CSGGRAGVTDTQYF. CDR3 in DNA: TGCAGCGGGGGCCGAGCGGGAGTAACAGATACGCAGTATTTT.